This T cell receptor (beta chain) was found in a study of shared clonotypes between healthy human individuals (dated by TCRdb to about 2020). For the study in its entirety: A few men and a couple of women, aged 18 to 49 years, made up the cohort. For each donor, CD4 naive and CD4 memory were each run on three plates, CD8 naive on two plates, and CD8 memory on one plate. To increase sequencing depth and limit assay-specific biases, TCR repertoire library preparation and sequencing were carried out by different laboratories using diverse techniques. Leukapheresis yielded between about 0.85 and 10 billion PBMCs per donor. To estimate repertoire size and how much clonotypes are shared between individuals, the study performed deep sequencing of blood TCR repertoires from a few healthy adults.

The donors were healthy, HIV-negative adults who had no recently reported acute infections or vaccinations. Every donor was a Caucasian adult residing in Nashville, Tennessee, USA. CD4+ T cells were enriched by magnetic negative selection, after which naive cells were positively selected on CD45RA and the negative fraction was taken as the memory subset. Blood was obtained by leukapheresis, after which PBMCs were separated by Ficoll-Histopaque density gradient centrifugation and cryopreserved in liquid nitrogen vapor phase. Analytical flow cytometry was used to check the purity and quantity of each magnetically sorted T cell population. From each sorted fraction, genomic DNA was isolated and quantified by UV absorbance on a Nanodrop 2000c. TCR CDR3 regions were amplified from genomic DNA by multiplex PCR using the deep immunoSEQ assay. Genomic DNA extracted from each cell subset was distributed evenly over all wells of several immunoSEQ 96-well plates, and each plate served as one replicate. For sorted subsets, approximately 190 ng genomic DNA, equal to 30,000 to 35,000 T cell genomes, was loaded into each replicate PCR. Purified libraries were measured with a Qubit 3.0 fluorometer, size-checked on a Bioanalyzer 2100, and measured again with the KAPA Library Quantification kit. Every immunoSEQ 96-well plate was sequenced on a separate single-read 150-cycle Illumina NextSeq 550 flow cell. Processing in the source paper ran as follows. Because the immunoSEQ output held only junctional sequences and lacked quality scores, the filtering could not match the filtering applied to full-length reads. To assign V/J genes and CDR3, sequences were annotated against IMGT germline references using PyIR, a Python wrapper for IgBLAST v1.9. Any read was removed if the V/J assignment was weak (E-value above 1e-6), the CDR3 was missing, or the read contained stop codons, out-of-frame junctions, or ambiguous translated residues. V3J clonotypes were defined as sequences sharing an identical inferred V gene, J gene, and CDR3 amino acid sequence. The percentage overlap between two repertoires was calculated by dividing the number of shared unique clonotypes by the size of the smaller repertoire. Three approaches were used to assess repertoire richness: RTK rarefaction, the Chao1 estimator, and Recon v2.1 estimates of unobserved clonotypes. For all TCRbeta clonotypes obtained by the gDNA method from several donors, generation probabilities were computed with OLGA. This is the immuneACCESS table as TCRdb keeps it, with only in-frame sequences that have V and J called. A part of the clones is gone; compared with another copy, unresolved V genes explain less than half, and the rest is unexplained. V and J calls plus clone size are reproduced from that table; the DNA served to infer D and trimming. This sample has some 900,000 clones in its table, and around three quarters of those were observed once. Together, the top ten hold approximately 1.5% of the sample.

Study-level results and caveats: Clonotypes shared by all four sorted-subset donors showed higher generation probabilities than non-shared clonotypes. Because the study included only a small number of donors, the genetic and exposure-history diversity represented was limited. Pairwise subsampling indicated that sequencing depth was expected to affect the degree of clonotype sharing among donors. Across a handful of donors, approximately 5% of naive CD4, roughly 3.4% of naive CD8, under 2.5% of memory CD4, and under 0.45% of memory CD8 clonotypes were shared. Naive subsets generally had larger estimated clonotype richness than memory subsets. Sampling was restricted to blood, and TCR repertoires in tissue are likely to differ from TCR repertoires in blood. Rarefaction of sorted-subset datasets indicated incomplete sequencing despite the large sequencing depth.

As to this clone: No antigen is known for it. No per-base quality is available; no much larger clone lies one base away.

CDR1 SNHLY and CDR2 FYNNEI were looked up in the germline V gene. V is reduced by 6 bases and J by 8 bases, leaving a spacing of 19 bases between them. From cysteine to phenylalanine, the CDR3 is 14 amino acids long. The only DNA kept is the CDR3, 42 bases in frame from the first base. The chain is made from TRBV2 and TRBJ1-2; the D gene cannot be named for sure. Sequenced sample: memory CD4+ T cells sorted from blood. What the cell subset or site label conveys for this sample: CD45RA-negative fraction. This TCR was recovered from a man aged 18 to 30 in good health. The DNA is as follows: TGTGCCAGCAGGGCAACAGTGTTGCCTGGCGGCTACACCTTC. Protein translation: CASRATVLPGGYTF.